The rows below give T cell receptor beta chains drawn from one sample of a study of identical twins. In TCRdb, the 5' RACE reads were re-called with MiXCR into one record per CDR3 protein. Among about 900,000 distinct CDR3 sequences, 9% to 15% were seen once, and the ten largest hold around 1.5%. The sample was also linked to a second study, of yellow fever vaccine responses in identical twins.

Sample: PBMCs. The source is a woman aged 18-29 years in good health. Each CDR3 is given with its conserved first and last residue. The order of the fields is D gene, J gene, V gene, clone size, CDR3 protein, CDR3 DNA. A D gene is named only where the DNA matches it firmly. Size is stated for part of the rows, as once, few or many counts, or as a class when the clone is expanded.

>-|TRBJ1-2|TRBV5-1|few
CASRSAYGYTF
TGCGCCAGCAGATCAGCCTATGGCTACACCTTC
>-|TRBJ2-5|TRBV6-5|-
CASSYSFWAATEETQYF
TGTGCCAGCAGTTACTCGTTCTGGGCGGCCACTGAGGAGACCCAGTACTTC
>-|TRBJ1-5|TRBV3-1|many
CASSQAGQPQHF
TGTGCCAGCAGCCAAGCGGGTCAGCCCCAGCATTTT
>-|TRBJ1-5|TRBV20-1|-
CSATGRTGNQPQHF
TGCAGTGCCACTGGGAGGACGGGCAATCAGCCCCAGCATTTT
>TRBD2|TRBJ2-2|TRBV20-1|few
CSASLAGGPSGELFF
TGCAGTGCTAGTCTAGCGGGGGGGCCGTCCGGGGAGCTGTTTTTT
>TRBD1|TRBJ2-3|TRBV4-1|-
CASSQATGTGGTDTQYF
TGCGCCAGCAGCCAAGCGACCGGGACAGGGGGCACAGATACGCAGTATTTT
>-|TRBJ2-3|TRBV4-1|few
CASSQDQGSTQYF
TGCGCCAGCAGCCAAGATCAGGGGAGCACGCAGTATTTT
>TRBD2|TRBJ2-1|TRBV14|few
CASSQGVVFGRDNEQFF
TGTGCCAGCAGCCAAGGGGTAGTTTTCGGGAGGGACAATGAGCAGTTCTTC
>TRBD2|TRBJ2-4|TRBV4-1|-
CASSQFAGGANIQYF
TGCGCCAGCAGCCAATTCGCGGGAGGCGCGAACATTCAGTACTTC
>TRBD1|TRBJ1-2|TRBV12-3/TRBV12-4|few
CASRRQGAGGYTF
TGTGCCAGCAGACGACAGGGGGCGGGCGGCTACACCTTC
>TRBD1|TRBJ1-6|TRBV12-3/TRBV12-4|-
CASRSLGTDRSPLHF
TGTGCCAGCAGATCCCTGGGGACAGACCGCTCACCCCTCCACTTT